Shown below are 10 T cell receptor beta chains from a single sample sequenced in a study of blood T cell repertoires in COVID-19. Method: immunoSEQ multiplex PCR; TCRdb's copy keeps in-frame clones and lacks some. The repertoire holds about 150,000 clones, approximately 80% seen once, with around an eighth in the top ten. The sequenced sample consisted of peripheral blood. The receptors shown here come from a woman aged 55 to 70 with COVID-19, enrolled during active disease.

V is TRBV10-1 and J is TRBJ1-1, with 9 bases matching TRBD1. Trimming cost V 6 bases and J 1 base; bases outside gene matches: 6. Germline V CDR1 and CDR2: WNHNN, SYGVQD (reference sequence). The CDR3 is 15 residues long. CDR3 in amino acids: CASSYGTGWNTEAFF. In DNA form, the CDR3 reads TGCGCCAGCAGCTACGGGACAGGGTGGAACACTGAAGCTTTCTTT.

This rearrangement joins TRBV5-1 to TRBJ1-1, with 10 positions matching TRBD1. From germline, CDR1 is SGHRS and CDR2 YFSETQ. J was trimmed by 2 bases and V by 3 bases; bases with no gene match: 4. The CDR3 consists of 15 residues. CDR3 sequence reads: CASSSRTGGNTEAFF. CDR3 nucleotides: TGCGCCAGCAGCTCCCGGACAGGGGGTAACACTGAAGCTTTCTTT.

Only one count was recorded for this clone. The V and J genes are TRBV5-8 and TRBJ1-2; the match to TRBD1 covers 7 bases. The CDR3 consists of 16 residues. Germline V gene sequence: CDR1 SGHTS, CDR2 YDEGEE. J lost 3 bases, V lost 4 bases, and 12 bases had no gene match. Here the CDR3 DNA reads TGTGCCAGCAGCCTTAAGATTCCAGGGGGTTACTATGGCTACACCTTC. Protein: CASSLKIPGGYYGYTF.

The chain combines TRBV4-2 with TRBJ2-1, with a possible D match to TRBD2 (6 bases). Germline CDR1 LGHNA, CDR2 YNFKEQ. Trimming stripped 0 bases from V and 7 bases from J, with 19 bases between. CDR3 length: 17 amino acids. The CDR3 region is CASSQDSQLAGGNEQFF. Here the CDR3 DNA reads TGTGCCAGCAGCCAAGATTCCCAACTAGCTGGGGGAAATGAGCAGTTCTTC.

This chain uses TRBV5-1 with TRBJ2-7; possibly TRBD2 for D (6 bases). This CDR3 contains 13 residues. Trimming removed 4 bases at V and 4 bases at J, with 12 bases between. Germline CDR1 is SGHRS and CDR2 is YFSETQ. The CDR3: CASSTGTRYEQYF. The DNA of the CDR3 is TGCGCCAGCAGCACCGGGACTCGATACGAGCAGTACTTC.

The chain employs TRBV19 and TRBJ2-4; weak D call: TRBD1 (5 bases). The CDR3 runs to 11 residues. Germline V gene data show CDR1 as LNHDA and CDR2 as SQIVND (reference sequence). V was shortened by 8 bases and J by 6 bases, with 8 bases between the two germline ends. CDR3 in DNA: TGTGCCAGTCGAACAGGAAACATTCAGTACTTC. Protein: CASRTGNIQYF.

The gene calls are TRBV7-9 and TRBJ1-2; D unclear. The CDR3 runs 14 residues. The germline V gene encodes CDR1 SEHNR and CDR2 FQNEAQ (reference sequence). Trimming pared 1 base from V and 4 bases from J, leaving 10 bases between. Here the CDR3 reads CASSLGEGFYGYTF. DNA for the CDR3: TGTGCCAGCAGCTTAGGAGAGGGTTTCTATGGCTACACCTTC.

J is TRBJ2-2 and V is TRBV18, with a weak D call TRBD1 (6 bases). The length of the CDR3 is 16 residues. Trimming pared 0 bases from V and 4 bases from J, leaving 12 bases between. Germline values: CDR1 KGHSH, CDR2 LQKENI. CDR3 in DNA: TGTGCCAGCTCACCACCATTTGACAGGAGCACCGGGGAGCTGTTTTTT. Its protein product is CASSPPFDRSTGELFF. Supplemented by reference TRBV18 and TRBJ2-2, the full variable domain reads NAGVMQNPRHLVRRRGQEARLRCSPMKGHSHVYWYRQLPEEGLKFMVYLQKENIIDESGMPKERFSAEFPKEGPSILRIQQVVRGDSAAYFCASSPPFDRSTGELFFGEGSRLTVL.

The chain combines TRBV27 with TRBJ1-5; no definite D call. Germline assignment: CDR1 MNHEY and CDR2 SMNVEV (reference sequence). This CDR3 is built from 14 residues. Trimming shortened V by 5 bases and J by 10 bases, and 18 bases separated the two germline ends. The CDR3 coding sequence is TGTGCCAGCAGTCTTAACACGGCGGGTCACCCCCAGCATTTT. This sequence encodes CASSLNTAGHPQHF.

The CDR3 sequence: CASSWVADSRYNEQFF. CDR3 in DNA: TGTGCCAGCAGTTGGGTGGCCGACAGCCGATACAATGAGCAGTTCTTC. V is TRBV6-5 and J is TRBJ2-1; tentatively, D is TRBD1 (5 bases). Trimming stripped 4 bases from V and 4 bases from J, with 17 bases between. The CDR3 covers 16 residues. Germline V gene lookup returns CDR1 MNHEY and CDR2 SVGAGI.